The clone carrying this T cell receptor beta chain came up many times. The antigen remains unidentified. Trimming took 1 base from V and 11 from J, leaving 22 bases between them. This CDR3 has 15 amino acids. Germline CDR1 reads DFQATT; CDR2 reads SNEGSKA (reference sequence). This entry comes from a study of CD8 T cells in ankylosing spondylitis. Study-wide results and limits: From matched ankylosing spondylitis synovial fluid, disease-linked clones were reportedly recovered at significantly enriched levels. Disease-linked clones had a CD8+ phenotype and relatively low frequency in peripheral blood. In reactive arthritis synovial fluid and blood, some motif variants had been reported before. In ankylosing spondylitis blood, a motif of roughly eight highly homologous TCR beta variants appeared characteristic.

TCRdb fed the 5' RACE reads into MiXCR, producing one record per CDR3 protein. The sample contains some 250,000 distinct CDR3 sequences, more than 20% of which appear only once. The chain recombines TRBV20-1 with TRBJ2-3; D is tentatively TRBD1 or TRBD2 (6 bases each). The sample consisted of blood, either unsorted or a sorted T cell fraction (not recorded which). The TCR comes from a male donor with ankylosing spondylitis or in good health (not recorded which). In DNA, the CDR3 is TGCAGTGCTAGAGGGGGGGCCGCTAGGGACCAATTGCAGTATTTT. Its translation: CSARGGAARDQLQYF.